The entry below describes one T cell receptor beta chain. Its specificity is unknown. This sample stems from a study of T cells after yellow fever vaccination. As for the study in general: Researchers used SMART-Seq v4 Ultra Low Input to prepare fractions that had low cell numbers.

V gave up 2 bases and J gave up 12 bases; unmatched junction bases: 6. This CDR3 is built from 12 residues. The germline V gene encodes CDR1 MNHEY and CDR2 SVGEGT. In making TCR cDNA, 5'RACE template switching added a universal primer site and UMIs to it. One entry per CDR3 protein, called by TCRdb with MiXCR from the 5' RACE reads. The sample lists 450,000 to 600,000 distinct CDR3 sequences, roughly 17% occurring once. General study points: The bulk population could contribute abundant contaminating clonotypes to FACS-sorted repertoires. A small proportion of clonotypes was detected in both the CD4 and CD8 compartments.

The origin of this receptor is a man aged 18 to 30 who received the YFV17D yellow fever vaccine. Here the sequenced sample was PBMCs, taken around 5 days after the first yellow fever vaccination. This sequence joins TRBV6-2 or TRBV6-3 and TRBJ2-7; TRBD2 matches 8 bases. The CDR3 DNA reads as TGTGCCAGCAGTTACGGGACTAGTCAGGCGTACTTC. Residues: CASSYGTSQAYF.